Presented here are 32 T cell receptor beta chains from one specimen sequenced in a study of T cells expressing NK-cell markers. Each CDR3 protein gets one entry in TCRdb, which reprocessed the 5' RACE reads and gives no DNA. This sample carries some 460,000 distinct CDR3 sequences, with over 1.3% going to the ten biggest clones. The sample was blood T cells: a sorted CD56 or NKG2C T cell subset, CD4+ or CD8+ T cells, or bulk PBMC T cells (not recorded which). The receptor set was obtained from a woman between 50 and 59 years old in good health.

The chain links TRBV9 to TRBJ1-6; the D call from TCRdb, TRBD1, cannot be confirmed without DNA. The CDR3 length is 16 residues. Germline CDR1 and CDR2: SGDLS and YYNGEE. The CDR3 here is CASSVGADPTYSPLHF.

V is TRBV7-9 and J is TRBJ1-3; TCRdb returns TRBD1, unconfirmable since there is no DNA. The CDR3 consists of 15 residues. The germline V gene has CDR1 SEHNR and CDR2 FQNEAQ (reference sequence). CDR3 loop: CASSFSGGNGNTIYF.

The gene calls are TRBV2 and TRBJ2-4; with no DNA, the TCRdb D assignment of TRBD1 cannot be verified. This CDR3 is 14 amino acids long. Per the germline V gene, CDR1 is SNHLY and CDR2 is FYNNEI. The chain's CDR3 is CASRPTRGENIQYF.

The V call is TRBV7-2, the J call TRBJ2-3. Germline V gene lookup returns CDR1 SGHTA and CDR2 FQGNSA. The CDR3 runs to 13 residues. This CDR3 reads CASSLKFSDTQYF.

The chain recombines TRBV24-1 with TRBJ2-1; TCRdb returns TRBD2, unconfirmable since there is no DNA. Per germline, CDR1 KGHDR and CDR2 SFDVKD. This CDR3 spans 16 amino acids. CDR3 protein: CATSDKGLGSYNEQFF.

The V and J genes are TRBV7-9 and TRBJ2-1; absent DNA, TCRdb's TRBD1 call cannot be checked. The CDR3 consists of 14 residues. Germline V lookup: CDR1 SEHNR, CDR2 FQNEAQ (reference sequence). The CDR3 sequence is CASSSGAGPNEQFF.

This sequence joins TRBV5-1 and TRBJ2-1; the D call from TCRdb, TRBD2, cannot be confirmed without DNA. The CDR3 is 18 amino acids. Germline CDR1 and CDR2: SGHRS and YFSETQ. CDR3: CASSRTSGKRGLENEQFF.

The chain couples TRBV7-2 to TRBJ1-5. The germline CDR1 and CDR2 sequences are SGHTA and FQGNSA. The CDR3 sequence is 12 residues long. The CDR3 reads CASSFEVQPQHF.

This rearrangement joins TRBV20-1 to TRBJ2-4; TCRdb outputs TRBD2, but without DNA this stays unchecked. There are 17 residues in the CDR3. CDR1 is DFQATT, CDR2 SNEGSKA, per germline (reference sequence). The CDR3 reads CSARGTPGLDSKNIQYF.

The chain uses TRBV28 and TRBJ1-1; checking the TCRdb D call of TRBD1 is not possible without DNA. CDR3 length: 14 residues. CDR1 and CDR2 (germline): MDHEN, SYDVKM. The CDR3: CASSLRKGGTEAFF.

CDR3 amino acids: CASSLREVRDEQFF. The chain joins TRBV12-3 or TRBV12-4 to TRBJ2-1. The CDR3 contains 14 residues.

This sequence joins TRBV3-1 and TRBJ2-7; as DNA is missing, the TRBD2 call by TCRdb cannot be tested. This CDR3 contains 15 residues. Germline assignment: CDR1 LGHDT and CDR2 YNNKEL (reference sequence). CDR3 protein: CASSQLGTAVAEQYF.

CDR3: CASSPLTGYGYTF. The chain has TRBV9 and TRBJ1-2. Germline V gene lookup returns CDR1 SGDLS and CDR2 YYNGEE. The CDR3 is made up of 13 amino acids.

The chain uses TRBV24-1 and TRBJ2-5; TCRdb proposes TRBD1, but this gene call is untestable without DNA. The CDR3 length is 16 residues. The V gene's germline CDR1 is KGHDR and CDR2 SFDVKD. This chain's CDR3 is CATSDAGTGIVETQYF.

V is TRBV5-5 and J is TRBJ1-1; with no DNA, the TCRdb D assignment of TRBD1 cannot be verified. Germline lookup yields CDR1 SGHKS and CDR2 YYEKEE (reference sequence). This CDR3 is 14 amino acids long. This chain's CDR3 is CASSSGAMNTEAFF.

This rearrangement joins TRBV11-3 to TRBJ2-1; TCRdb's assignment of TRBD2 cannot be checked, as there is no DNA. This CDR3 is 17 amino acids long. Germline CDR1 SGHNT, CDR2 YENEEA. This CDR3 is CASSLVLAGGPVDEQFF.

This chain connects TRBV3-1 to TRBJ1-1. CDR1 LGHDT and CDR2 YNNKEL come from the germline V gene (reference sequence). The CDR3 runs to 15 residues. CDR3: CASRPLPGPATEAFF.

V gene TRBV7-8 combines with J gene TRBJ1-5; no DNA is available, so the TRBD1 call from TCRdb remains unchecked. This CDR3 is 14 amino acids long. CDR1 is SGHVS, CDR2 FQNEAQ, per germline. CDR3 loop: CASSLVAGGTAQHF.

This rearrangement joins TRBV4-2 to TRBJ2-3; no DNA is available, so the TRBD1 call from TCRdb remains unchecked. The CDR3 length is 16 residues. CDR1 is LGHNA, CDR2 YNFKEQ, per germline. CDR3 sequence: CASSQPTGTRVDTQYF.

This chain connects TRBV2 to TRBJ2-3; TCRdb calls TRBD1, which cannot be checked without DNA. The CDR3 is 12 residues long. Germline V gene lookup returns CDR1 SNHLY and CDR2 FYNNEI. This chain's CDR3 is CATSSGADTQYF.

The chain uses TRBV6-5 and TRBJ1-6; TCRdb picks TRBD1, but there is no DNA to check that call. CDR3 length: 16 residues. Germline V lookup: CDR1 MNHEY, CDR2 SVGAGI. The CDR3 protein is CASRGPGSDLNSPLHF.

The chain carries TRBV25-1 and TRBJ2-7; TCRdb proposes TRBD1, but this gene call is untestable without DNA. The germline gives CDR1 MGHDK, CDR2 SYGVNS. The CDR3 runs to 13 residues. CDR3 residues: CASLGQGAGEQYF.

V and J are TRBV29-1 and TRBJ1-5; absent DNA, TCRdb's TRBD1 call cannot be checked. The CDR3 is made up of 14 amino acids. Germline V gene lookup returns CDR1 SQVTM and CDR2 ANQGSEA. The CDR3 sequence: CRRRRDSLNQPQHF.

The CDR3 sequence is CATSDYPSGGRGNEQFF. The chain employs TRBV24-1 and TRBJ2-1; TCRdb's D call of TRBD1 is untestable without DNA. The germline V gene has CDR1 KGHDR and CDR2 SFDVKD. This CDR3 has 17 amino acids.

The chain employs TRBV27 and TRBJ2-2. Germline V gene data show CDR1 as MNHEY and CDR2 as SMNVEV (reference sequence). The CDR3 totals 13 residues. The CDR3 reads CASSLSVAGGLFF.

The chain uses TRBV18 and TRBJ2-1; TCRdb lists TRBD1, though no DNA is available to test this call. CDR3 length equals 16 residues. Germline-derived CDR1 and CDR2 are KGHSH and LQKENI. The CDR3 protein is CASSPPTRRGYNEQFF.

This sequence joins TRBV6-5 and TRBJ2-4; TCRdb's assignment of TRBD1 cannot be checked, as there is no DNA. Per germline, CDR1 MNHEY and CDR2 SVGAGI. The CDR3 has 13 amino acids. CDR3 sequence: CASSFPGDQTMYF.

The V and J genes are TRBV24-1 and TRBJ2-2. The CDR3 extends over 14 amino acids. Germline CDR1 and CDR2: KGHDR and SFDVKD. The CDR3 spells CATRHHDGTGELFF.

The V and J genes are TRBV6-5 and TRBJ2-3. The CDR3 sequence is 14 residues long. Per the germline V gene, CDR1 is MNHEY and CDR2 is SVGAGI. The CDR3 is CASSYTSSTDTQYF.

The CDR3 here is CAIKGPSADTIYF. V usage is TRBV10-3 and J usage is TRBJ1-3. The CDR3 loop spans 13 amino acids. CDR1 and CDR2 (germline): ENHRY, SYGVKD.

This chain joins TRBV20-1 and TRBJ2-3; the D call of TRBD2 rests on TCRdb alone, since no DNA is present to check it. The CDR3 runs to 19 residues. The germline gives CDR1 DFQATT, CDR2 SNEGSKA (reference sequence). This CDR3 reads CSARDDLAGDGTHTDTQYF.

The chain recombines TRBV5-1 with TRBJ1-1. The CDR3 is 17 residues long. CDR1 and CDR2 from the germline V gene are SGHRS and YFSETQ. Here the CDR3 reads CASTPRDLGSMNTEAFF. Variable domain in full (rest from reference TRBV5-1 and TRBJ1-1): KAGVTQTPRYLIKTRGQQVTLSCSPISGHRSVSWYQQTPGQGLQFLFEYFSETQRNKGNFPGRFSGRQFSNSRSEMNVSTLELGDSALYLCASTPRDLGSMNTEAFFGQGTRLTVV.